This paragraph covers one T cell receptor (beta chain) sequence. This sample is drawn from a study of blood T cell repertoires in COVID-19. Study background: Researchers got acute and convalescent COVID-19 samples from the United States, Italy and Spain.

In the study's own analysis: From reference gene primer amplification, estimates of nucleated cell counts were derived. The repertoire was sequenced with immunoSEQ multiplex PCR; TCRdb's copy has only in-frame clones and lacks some. For V, J and clone size, that table is used; D and trimming come from the DNA. Among roughly 400,000 clones, over 75% were seen once, and the ten largest hold more than 0.95%. This clonotype was sampled from a young man who had recovered from COVID-19. The sample was PBMCs or T cells enriched from blood (not recorded which).

CDR3 in DNA: TGTGCCAGCAGACCACAGCGTGCAGGGCTTCGTCAGCCCCAGCATTTT. As protein: CASRPQRAGLRQPQHF. This chain connects TRBV28 to TRBJ1-5, with a weak D call TRBD1 (5 bases). From germline, CDR1 is MDHEN and CDR2 SYDVKM. The CDR3 contains 16 residues. V lost 6 bases to trimming and J lost 6 bases, with 21 bases between them.